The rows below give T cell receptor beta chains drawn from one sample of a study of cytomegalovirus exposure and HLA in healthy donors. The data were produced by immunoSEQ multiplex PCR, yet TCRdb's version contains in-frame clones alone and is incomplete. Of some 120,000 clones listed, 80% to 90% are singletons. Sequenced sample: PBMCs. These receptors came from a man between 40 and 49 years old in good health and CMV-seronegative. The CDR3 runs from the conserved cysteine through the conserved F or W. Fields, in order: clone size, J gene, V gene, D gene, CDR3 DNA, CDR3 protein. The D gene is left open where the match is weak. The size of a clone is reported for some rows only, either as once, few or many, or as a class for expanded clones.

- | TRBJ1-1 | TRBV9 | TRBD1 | TGTGCCAGCAGCCCGCGGGACAGAAGGAACACTGAAGCTTTCTTT | CASSPRDRRNTEAFF
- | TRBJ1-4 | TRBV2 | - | TGTGCCAGCAGTGAAGGCTCCGCTCGGAATGAAAAACTGTTTTTT | CASSEGSARNEKLFF
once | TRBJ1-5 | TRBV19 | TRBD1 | TGTGCCAGTAGTACTACCCAGGGGGGCAATCAGCCCCAGCATTTT | CASSTTQGGNQPQHF
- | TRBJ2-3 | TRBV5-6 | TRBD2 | TGTGCCAGCAGCTTTACGATAGCGGGAGCGGGAGATACGCAGTATTTT | CASSFTIAGAGDTQYF
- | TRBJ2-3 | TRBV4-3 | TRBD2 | TGCGCCAGCAGCCAAGTAGTGTCTAGCGGGATTGGTGATACGCAGTATTTT | CASSQVVSSGIGDTQYF
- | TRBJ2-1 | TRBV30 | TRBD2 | TGTGCCTGGAGTGTACTGAGCGGGGGGGCGGGTGAGCAGTTCTTC | CAWSVLSGGAGEQFF
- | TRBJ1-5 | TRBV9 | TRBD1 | TGTGCCAGCAGCGTGGGGACAGGGGTCAATCAGCCCCAGCATTTT | CASSVGTGVNQPQHF
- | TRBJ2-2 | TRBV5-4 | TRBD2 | TGTGCCAGCAGCTCGCCGGGACTAGCGGGACCCGGGGAGCTGTTTTTT | CASSSPGLAGPGELFF
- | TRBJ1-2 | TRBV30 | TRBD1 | TGTGCCTATGGGACAGCGAACTATGGCTACACCTTC | CAYGTANYGYTF
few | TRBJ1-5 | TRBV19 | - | TGTGCCAGTAGTATTGGGGGGGATCGGCCCCAGCATTTT | CASSIGGDRPQHF
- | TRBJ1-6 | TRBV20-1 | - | TGCAGTGCCGTGGAGCCACCCCTCCACTTT | CSAVEPPLHF
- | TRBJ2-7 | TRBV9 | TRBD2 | TGTGCCAGCAGCGCGGGACTAGCGGGAGACCACGAGCAGTACTTC | CASSAGLAGDHEQYF
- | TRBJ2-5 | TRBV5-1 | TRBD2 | TGCGCCAGCAGCTTGGAATTGACGGGGGGGCCGAAGACCCAGTACTTC | CASSLELTGGPKTQYF
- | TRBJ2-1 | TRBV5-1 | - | TGCGCCAGCAGAATAGCGGCTACTATAAAAAATGAGCAGTTCTTC | CASRIAATIKNEQFF
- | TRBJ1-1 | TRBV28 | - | TGTGCCAGCAGTTTTCGGGGAAAAGCTTTCTTT | CASSFRGKAFF
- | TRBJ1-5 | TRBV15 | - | TGTGCCACCAGCAGAGGAGGGGGTTACCAGCCCCAGCATTTT | CATSRGGGYQPQHF
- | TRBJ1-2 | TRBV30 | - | TGTGCCTGGAGTCCCATTCCAGGGAACTATGGCTACACCTTC | CAWSPIPGNYGYTF
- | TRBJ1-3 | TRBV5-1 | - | TGCGCCAGCAGCCCGGGAGGACAACCTGGAAACACCATATATTTT | CASSPGGQPGNTIYF
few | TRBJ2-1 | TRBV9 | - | TGTGCCAGCAGCCCCTCCACTAGCAGGAACAATGAGCAGTTCTTC | CASSPSTSRNNEQFF
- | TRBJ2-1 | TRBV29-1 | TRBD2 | TGCAGCTTAAAGGGACTAGCGGGCCCTCGGGAGCAGTTCTTC | CSLKGLAGPREQFF
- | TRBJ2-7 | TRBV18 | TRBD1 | TGTGCCAGCTCACCACAGGACAGGATCTACGAGCAGTACTTC | CASSPQDRIYEQYF
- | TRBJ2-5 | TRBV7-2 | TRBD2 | TGTGCCAGCAGCTCAGCCTTGGGGGGGGGAGAGACCCAGTACTTC | CASSSALGGGETQYF
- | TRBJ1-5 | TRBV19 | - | TGTGCCAGTAGTCTCCGCAATCAGCCCCAGCATTTT | CASSLRNQPQHF
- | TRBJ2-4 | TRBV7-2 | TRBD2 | TGTGCCAGCAGCCTTACTCCGGGACTAGCAAGGGCAAACATTCAGTACTTC | CASSLTPGLARANIQYF
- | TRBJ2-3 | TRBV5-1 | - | TGCGCCAGCAGCTTGGTAAGCGAAAGCACAGATACGCAGTATTTT | CASSLVSESTDTQYF
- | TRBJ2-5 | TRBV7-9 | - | TGTGCCAGCCTAAGAGTACAGAAAGAGACCCAGTACTTC | CASLRVQKETQYF
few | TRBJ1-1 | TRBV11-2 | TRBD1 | TGTGCCAGCAGCTTCGGACAGGGCCGCACTGAAGCTTTCTTT | CASSFGQGRTEAFF
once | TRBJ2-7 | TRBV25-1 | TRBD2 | TGTGCCAGCAGTCGGGGGGGCGCCTACGAGCAGTACTTC | CASSRGGAYEQYF
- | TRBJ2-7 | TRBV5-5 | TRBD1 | TGTGCCAGCAGCTTCACAGGGACAGGGGGCTACGAGCAGTACTTC | CASSFTGTGGYEQYF
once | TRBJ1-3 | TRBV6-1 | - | TGTGCCAGCGTCCCAGAAACTGGAAACACCATATATTTT | CASVPETGNTIYF
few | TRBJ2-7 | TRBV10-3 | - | TGTGCCATCAGTGAGTCGTGGGGCAGACCAACCTACGAGCAGTACTTC | CAISESWGRPTYEQYF
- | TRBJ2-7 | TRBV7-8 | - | TGTGCCAGCAGCTTAGGACAGTTGCATCTGTTGTACGAGCAGTACTTC | CASSLGQLHLLYEQYF
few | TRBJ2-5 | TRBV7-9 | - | TGTGCCAGCAGCTTTCTCGGGGAGACCCAGTACTTC | CASSFLGETQYF
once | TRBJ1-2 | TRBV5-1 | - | TGCGCCAGCAGTTTTGATTCAGGGGCCGCATATGGCTACACCTTC | CASSFDSGAAYGYTF
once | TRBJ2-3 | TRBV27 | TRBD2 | TGTGCCAGCAGTTCCGGGCGGGGGATCGCAGATACGCAGTATTTT | CASSSGRGIADTQYF
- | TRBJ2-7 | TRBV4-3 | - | TGCGCCAGCAGCCGAGAACTCCCGACGGGAAGGCAGTACTTC | CASSRELPTGRQYF
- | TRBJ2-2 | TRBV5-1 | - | TGCGCCAGCACCTTTGGCGGGAACACCGGGGAGCTGTTTTTT | CASTFGGNTGELFF
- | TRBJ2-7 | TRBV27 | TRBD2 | TGTGCCAGCAGTTTATCGGGACTAGCGGACTATGAGCAGTACTTC | CASSLSGLADYEQYF
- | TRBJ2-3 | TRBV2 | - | TGTGCCAGCAGATTAGACAGGAGCACAGATACGCAGTATTTT | CASRLDRSTDTQYF
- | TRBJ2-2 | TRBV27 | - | TGTGCCAGCAGTCAAAACACCGGGGAGCTGTTTTTT | CASSQNTGELFF
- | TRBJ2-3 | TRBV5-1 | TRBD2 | TGCGCCAGCAGCCTTAGCGGGACAGATACGCAGTATTTT | CASSLSGTDTQYF
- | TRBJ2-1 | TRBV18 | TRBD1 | TGTGCCAGCTCACCACCGGTGGGACAGGGGACCTACAATGAGCAGTTCTTC | CASSPPVGQGTYNEQFF
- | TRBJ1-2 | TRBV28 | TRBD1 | TGTGCCAGCAGACCCGGACAGGGGGGAGGCTACACCTTC | CASRPGQGGGYTF
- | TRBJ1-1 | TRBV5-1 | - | TGCGCCAGCAGGGGGCAGAAAATCGCAGCTTTCTTT | CASRGQKIAAFF
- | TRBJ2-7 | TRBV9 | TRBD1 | TGTGCCAGCAGCCAGGAGGACAGGCCTCCTTCCTACGAGCAGTACTTC | CASSQEDRPPSYEQYF
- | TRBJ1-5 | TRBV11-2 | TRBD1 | TGTGCCAGCAGCCAAGGGACAGGCTCTAATCAGCCCCAGCATTTT | CASSQGTGSNQPQHF
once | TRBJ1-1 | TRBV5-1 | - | TGCGCCAGCAGCCCCCGTGAGGGAATGAACACTGAAGCTTTCTTT | CASSPREGMNTEAFF
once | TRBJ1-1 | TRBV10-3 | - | TGTGCCATCAGTGAACAGGGTAACACTGAAGCTTTCTTT | CAISEQGNTEAFF
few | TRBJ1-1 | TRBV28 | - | TGTGCGGTAGCGGGACAAACGAACACTGAAGCTTTCTTT | CAVAGQTNTEAFF
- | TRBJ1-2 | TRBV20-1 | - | TGCAGTGCTAGGATGACAGCCGGCTACACCTTC | CSARMTAGYTF
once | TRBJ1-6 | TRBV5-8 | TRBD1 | TGTGCCAGCAGCTTGTTGGACAGGGTAGATTCACCCCTCCACTTT | CASSLLDRVDSPLHF
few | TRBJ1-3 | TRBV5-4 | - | TGTGCCAGCAGCTTGCGGGGGACGATCTCTGGAAACACCATATATTTT | CASSLRGTISGNTIYF
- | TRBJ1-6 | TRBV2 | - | TGTGCCAGCAGTGAGGGGCGGAAGAATTCACCCCTCCACTTT | CASSEGRKNSPLHF
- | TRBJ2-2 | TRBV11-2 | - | TGTGCCAGCAGCTTAGCTCGTTCCGGGGAGCTGTTTTTT | CASSLARSGELFF